A single sample is the source of the 10 T cell receptor beta chains below, sequenced in a study of tumor-infiltrating lymphocytes in primary liver carcinoma. Germline DNA was extracted too, while blood RNA derived from unsorted whole blood. Constant-region priming of about 520 ng total RNA yielded TCR beta cDNA. TCR beta libraries came from three nested multiplex PCR rounds using slightly modified ARM-PCR. Rounds one and two of PCR, each of 10 cycles, were primed with TRBV1-TRBV30 forward primers and a C-beta reverse primer. TCRdb re-derived calls from the multiplex PCR reads in MiXCR, one entry per CDR3 protein. The sample has approximately 330,000 distinct CDR3 sequences; roughly two thirds are singletons. The sequenced sample was peripheral blood. The receptors originated from a man in his forties with primary liver carcinoma and hepatitis B virus infection.

A word on this clonotype: This may be a read error, as it is one base from a much larger clone. The chain has TRBV6-1 and TRBJ1-5; possibly TRBD1 for D (6 bases). This CDR3 comprises 16 residues. Deletions cut 6 bases from V and 4 bases from J, with 19 bases between. The germline CDR1 and CDR2 sequences are MNHNS and SASEGT. The CDR3 loop is CASSAWDGQMNQPQHF. The DNA for the CDR3 is TGTGCCAGCAGCGCCTGGGACGGACAGATGAATCAGCCCCAGCATTTT.

A remark on this clonotype: This CDR3 is missing its conserved last phenylalanine or tryptophan, likely due to a read error. The chain combines TRBV11-2 with TRBJ2-1; D is uncertain. Trimming removed 9 bases at V and 1 base at J, with 10 bases between. The CDR3 runs to 13 residues. CDR1 and CDR2 (germline): SGHAT, FQNNGV. The CDR3 coding sequence is TGTGCCAGGCAAAATAGGTCCTACAATGAGCAGTTCTCC. Translated, it gives CARQNRSYNEQFS.

As for this clonotype: One end of the junction is discordant with germline, which a read error may explain. CDR3 region: CASSGRGLSNEQYF. The CDR3 DNA follows: TGTGCCAGCAGCGGCAGGGGACTCTCCAACGAGCAGTACTTC. J is TRBJ2-7 and V is TRBV6-5; either TRBD1 or TRBD2 may fit D (6 bases each). The CDR3 consists of 14 residues. Germline V gene data show CDR1 as MNHEY and CDR2 as SVGAGI.

Concerning this clonotype itself: A much larger clone differs by one base, so this may be a read error. The V call is TRBV6-1, the J call TRBJ2-1; D gene unclear. The CDR3 extends over 17 amino acids. The germline gives CDR1 MNHNS, CDR2 SASEGT. V was shortened by 3 bases and J by 8 bases, with 23 bases between the two germline ends. CDR3 residues: CASSDASGVESVDEQFF. CDR3 coding DNA: TGTGCCAGCAGTGATGCGTCAGGCGTCGAGTCGGTCGATGAGCAGTTCTTC.

As concerns this clonotype: A read error may produce the germline difference seen at one junction end. V usage is TRBV6-1 and J usage is TRBJ2-1, with 7 bases aligning to TRBD2. Germline lookup yields CDR1 MNHNS and CDR2 SASEGT. CDR3 length: 19 amino acids. The CDR3, as DNA: TGTGCCAGCAGTGATGCGACTAGCAGGAGGGCCGGATCCTACAATGAGCAGCTCTTC. It specifies CASSDATSRRAGSYNEQLF.

The V gene is TRBV11-2, the J gene TRBJ2-6; tentative D call: TRBD1 (6 bases). V gave up 7 bases and J gave up 1 base, with 20 bases separating them. The CDR3 spans 18 residues. Germline assignment: CDR1 SGHAT and CDR2 FQNNGV. The chain's CDR3 is CASNNPGQWVSGANVLTF. CDR3 sequence (DNA): TGTGCCAGCAACAACCCTGGACAGTGGGTTTCTGGGGCCAACGTCCTGACTTTC.

V gene TRBV7-9 combines with J gene TRBJ2-7; the match to TRBD1 covers 8 bases. The ends lost 3 bases at V and 3 bases at J; junction bases unmatched: 4. There are 14 residues in the CDR3. Looked up from germline, CDR1 is SEHNR and CDR2 is FQNEAQ (reference sequence). CDR3: CASSFRDRSYEQYF. In DNA form, the CDR3 reads TGTGCCAGCAGCTTCCGGGACAGGAGCTACGAGCAGTACTTC.

This clonotype was detected a few times. V is TRBV30 and J is TRBJ1-5, with 9 bases fitting TRBD1. J gave up 4 bases and V 4 bases, and 5 bases lay outside the gene matches. CDR3 length: 14 amino acids. Germline CDR1 GTSNPN, CDR2 SVGIG (reference sequence). The CDR3 spells CAWTRQGGNQPQHF. The DNA for the CDR3 is TGTGCCTGGACCAGACAGGGGGGAAATCAGCCCCAGCATTTT. The complete variable domain, with remaining parts taken from reference TRBV30 and TRBJ1-5, reads SQTIHQWPATLVQPVGSPLSLECTVEGTSNPNLYWYRQAAGRGLQLLFYSVGIGQISSEVPQNLSASRPQDRQFILSSKKLLLSDSGFYLCAWTRQGGNQPQHFGDGTRLSIL.

The chain is built from TRBV29-1 and TRBJ1-4; perhaps TRBD1 as D (5 bases). Germline V gene sequence: CDR1 SQVTM, CDR2 ANQGSEA. The CDR3 is 14 residues long. The CDR3: CNVNEGVPRGKLFF. The CDR3 coding sequence is TGCAACGTAAATGAGGGTGTACCTAGGGGAAAACTGTTTTTT. The full variable domain, completed using reference TRBV29-1 and TRBJ1-4, is SAVISQKPSRDICQRGTSLTIQCQVDSQVTMMFWYRQQPGQSLTLIATANQGSEATYESGFVIDKFPISRPNLTFSTLTVSNMSPEDSSIYLCNVNEGVPRGKLFFGSGTQLSVL.

This clonotype came up many times. V is TRBV6-2 or TRBV6-3 and J is TRBJ1-1, with 9 bases that match TRBD1. The V and J ends lost 2 bases and 5 bases, in that order; junction bases with no gene match: 12. Germline V gene data show CDR1 as MNHEY and CDR2 as SVGEGT. This CDR3 region has 17 residues. Here the CDR3 DNA reads TGTGCCAGCAGTTACAACGTCCTACAGGGGGCTAAAACTGAAGCTTTCTTT. It encodes CASSYNVLQGAKTEAFF.